The 18 T cell receptor beta chains below all came from one sample that was sequenced in a study of Ad26.COV2.S vaccination and SARS-CoV-2 variants. Using immunoSEQ multiplex PCR, the repertoire was profiled, and TCRdb retains in-frame clones only, with some absent. In the table there are 500,000 or so clones, approximately 90% of which are singletons. Described treatment: 19 received Ad26.COV2.S at low or high dose, single or two shots; about 5 received placebo; per-sample allocation not given. Day 63 after the first injection of vaccine or placebo was the sampling time. Sample: peripheral blood, taken in a trial of Ad26.COV2.S vaccine versus placebo. The receptors shown here come from a person between 18 and 59 years old who received the Ad26.COV2.S COVID-19 vaccine or a placebo.

The chain combines TRBV5-1 with TRBJ2-1; 8 bases align to TRBD2. Germline V gene lookup returns CDR1 SGHRS and CDR2 YFSETQ. The CDR3 has 13 amino acids. Unmatched junction bases numbered 7, after V lost 7 bases and J lost 7 bases. In nucleotides, the CDR3 is TGCGCCAGCCCCCGGGAGGGCCGGAATGAGCAGTTCTTC. Translating gives CASPREGRNEQFF.

This chain links TRBV9 with TRBJ1-2, with TRBD1 identical over 7 bases. Per germline, CDR1 SGDLS and CDR2 YYNGEE. V dropped 4 bases and J dropped 6; count of bases not matched to a gene: 9. The CDR3 totals 14 residues. CDR3 in DNA: TGTGCCAGCAGCCGAGACAGGGTCCTCGATGGCTACACCTTC. This codes for CASSRDRVLDGYTF.

V gene TRBV11-2 combines with J gene TRBJ2-7, with D possibly TRBD2 on 6 matching bases. Deletions cut 5 bases from V and 2 bases from J, with 13 bases between. Germline CDR1 reads SGHAT; CDR2 reads FQNNGV. The CDR3 is 14 amino acids. The DNA for the CDR3 is TGTGCCAGCAGCCAGAGGGACTGGGCCTACGAGCAGTACTTC. This codes for CASSQRDWAYEQYF.

This rearrangement joins TRBV9 to TRBJ1-1; TRBD1 aligns across 9 bases. The CDR3 is 14 residues long. Germline loops: CDR1 SGDLS, CDR2 YYNGEE. V lost 3 bases and J lost 5; bases outside the gene matches: 5. The CDR3: CASSEWDRETEAFF. DNA for the CDR3: TGTGCCAGCAGCGAGTGGGACAGGGAGACTGAAGCTTTCTTT.

This clone appeared a single time. The chain employs TRBV6-1 and TRBJ2-5; perhaps TRBD1 as D (6 bases). Germline V gives CDR1 MNHNS, CDR2 SASEGT. The CDR3 is 17 amino acids. The V gene lost 2 bases and the J gene lost 1 base, with 17 bases spanning the gap. DNA of the CDR3: TGTGCCAGCAGTGAACCAAACCTGGGGACAATCCAAGAGACCCAGTACTTC. Its translation: CASSEPNLGTIQETQYF.

CDR3 loop: CASSKTVNYGYTF. The CDR3 nucleotides read TGTGCCAGCAGCAAGACAGTCAACTATGGCTACACCTTC. The rearrangement links TRBV11-2 to TRBJ1-2; D perhaps matches TRBD1 (5 bases). V dropped 5 bases and J dropped 2 bases, with 9 bases sitting between them. Germline assignment: CDR1 SGHAT and CDR2 FQNNGV. The length of the CDR3 is 13 residues. The full variable domain, with the rest looked up from reference TRBV11-2 and TRBJ1-2, is EAGVAQSPRYKIIEKRQSVAFWCNPISGHATLYWYQQILGQGPKLLIQFQNNGVVDDSQLPKDRFSAERLKGVDSTLKIQPAKLEDSAVYLCASSKTVNYGYTFGSGTRLTVV.

The CDR3 protein is CASSPAVGSSYEQYF. CDR3 bases: TGTGCCAGCAGCCCCGCTGTGGGCAGCTCCTACGAGCAGTACTTC. The chain carries TRBV5-4 and TRBJ2-7; no clear D. The ends were cut back, 4 bases at V and 0 bases at J, with 14 bases in the middle. CDR3 size: 15 residues. CDR1 is SGHNT and CDR2 is YYREEE in the germline V gene (reference sequence).

J is TRBJ2-7 and V is TRBV27; D perhaps matches TRBD2 (5 bases). V was clipped by 3 bases and J by 3 bases, with 12 bases between them. CDR1 is MNHEY, CDR2 SMNVEV, per germline (reference sequence). The CDR3 has 14 residues. The DNA for the CDR3 is TGTGCCAGCAGTTTGAGTTTCCGGGGCTACGAGCAGTACTTC. This gives the protein CASSLSFRGYEQYF.

The rearrangement links TRBV30 to TRBJ1-1; D might be TRBD1 (5 bases). CDR3 length: 16 residues. Looked up from germline, CDR1 is GTSNPN and CDR2 is SVGIG (reference sequence). V dropped 3 bases and J dropped 5 bases, with 22 bases sitting between them. In nucleotides, the CDR3 is TGTGCCTGGAGCGCCGGTCGGGACTCCCTCTGGACTGAAGCTTTCTTT. It yields the protein CAWSAGRDSLWTEAFF.

The chain carries TRBV27 and TRBJ1-1, with unresolved D. V lost 3 bases, J lost 4 bases, and 12 bases lay in between. From germline, CDR1 is MNHEY and CDR2 SMNVEV (reference sequence). This CDR3 is built from 14 residues. The CDR3 loop reads CASSFSVRATEAFF. Here the CDR3 DNA reads TGTGCCAGCAGTTTTTCCGTTCGCGCCACTGAAGCTTTCTTT.

The chain recombines TRBV6-5 with TRBJ2-3, with TRBD1 matching 7 bases. V dropped 0 bases and J dropped 2; count of bases not matched to a gene: 2. Per the germline V gene, CDR1 is MNHEY and CDR2 is SVGAGI. The CDR3 is 15 residues long. The CDR3 region is CASSYSGGLTDTQYF. CDR3 bases: TGTGCCAGCAGTTACTCAGGGGGCCTCACAGATACGCAGTATTTT.

This clone was counted between two and nine times. The chain recombines TRBV10-1 with TRBJ2-7; 8 bases agree with TRBD1. V lost 6 bases to trimming and J lost 4 bases; unmatched junction nucleotides: 20. CDR1 and CDR2 from the germline V gene are WNHNN and SYGVQD (reference sequence). The length of the CDR3 is 18 residues. Here the CDR3 reads CASSFPDRGSRLLYEQYF. CDR3 nucleotide sequence: TGCGCCAGCAGCTTCCCAGACAGGGGTTCTCGCCTATTGTACGAGCAGTACTTC.

CDR3 in amino acids: CASSYGGSEQYF. The CDR3 DNA follows: TGTGCCAGCAGTTACGGGGGGAGTGAGCAGTACTTC. This sequence joins TRBV6-5 and TRBJ2-7; possible D gene TRBD2, 6 bases. The CDR3 covers 12 residues. V shed 2 bases and J shed 7 bases, with 9 bases lying between them. The germline CDR1 and CDR2 sequences are MNHEY and SVGAGI.

This rearrangement joins TRBV5-1 to TRBJ1-2, with 7 bases identical to TRBD1. Germline V gives CDR1 SGHRS, CDR2 YFSETQ. This CDR3 contains 15 residues. The V gene end was trimmed by 3 bases and the J gene end by 8 bases; junction bases not matched to a gene: 13. CDR3 sequence (DNA): TGCGCCAGCAGCTCACTGATTCGGGACAGCGGGGGCTACACCTTC. Encoded protein: CASSSLIRDSGGYTF. Combining the CDR3 with reference TRBV5-1 and TRBJ1-2 gives the whole variable domain KAGVTQTPRYLIKTRGQQVTLSCSPISGHRSVSWYQQTPGQGLQFLFEYFSETQRNKGNFPGRFSGRQFSNSRSEMNVSTLELGDSALYLCASSSLIRDSGGYTFGSGTRLTVV.

The chain employs TRBV11-2 and TRBJ1-6; D not certain. V was trimmed by 1 base and J by 9 bases, leaving 7 bases between them. The germline V gene encodes CDR1 SGHAT and CDR2 FQNNGV. The CDR3 totals 13 residues. In nucleotides, the CDR3 is TGTGCCAGCAGCTTAGGGGAGGTTTCACCCCTCCACTTT. Translating it yields CASSLGEVSPLHF.

The chain joins TRBV2 to TRBJ2-6; D is uncertain. This CDR3 contains 16 residues. V lost 1 base to trimming and J lost 4 bases, with 11 bases between them. CDR1 SNHLY and CDR2 FYNNEI come from the germline V gene. CDR3: CASSEGSGFGANVLTF. CDR3 nucleotides: TGTGCCAGCAGTGAAGGTAGTGGGTTCGGGGCCAACGTCCTGACTTTC.

The chain has TRBV20-1 and TRBJ1-1, with D unresolved. This CDR3 region has 11 residues. V was pared by 3 bases and J by 1 base, with 3 bases between. Germline-derived CDR1 and CDR2 are DFQATT and SNEGSKA (reference sequence). CDR3 sequence reads: CSASKNTEAFF. The CDR3 nucleotides are TGCAGTGCTAGTAAGAACACTGAAGCTTTCTTT.

A few counts support this clone. The genes are TRBV6-5 and TRBJ1-2; D not certain. V shed 3 bases and J shed 0 bases, with 8 bases lying between them. Germline CDR1 MNHEY, CDR2 SVGAGI. The CDR3 length is 14 residues. The chain's CDR3 is CASSYVGANYGYTF. The CDR3 DNA sequence: TGTGCCAGCAGTTATGTTGGGGCTAACTATGGCTACACCTTC.